Listed here is a single T cell receptor (beta chain). What this receptor recognizes is not known. No base quality information exists; no much larger clone differs at one position. TCRbeta CDR3 regions were amplified from genomic DNA by means of the immunoSEQ Assay, a bias-controlled multiplex PCR. Processing in the source paper ran as follows. The number of nucleated cells in each sample was estimated by amplification of reference gene primers within the assay. To quantify the absolute abundance of each unique TCRbeta CDR3 rearrangement, sequence reads were collapsed and filtered. For each sample, productive Simpson clonality was calculated by taking the square root of Simpson's diversity index across productive rearrangements. The source is immuneACCESS, and TCRdb retained only in-frame sequences with V and J called. Part of the clones is not carried over; for the studies checked, unresolved V genes explain less than half of this, and the remainder is unexplained. V and J calls plus clone size are reproduced from that table; the DNA served to infer D and trimming. The sample table holds roughly 200,000 clones, of which approximately 90% were seen once. The ten top clones hold roughly 5.6% of the sample.

Clipping removes 4 bases from V and 4 bases from J, with 2 as the unmatched junction base count. The CDR3 spans 13 residues, from the cysteine through the phenylalanine. The entry retains the CDR3 DNA only, 39 bases that are in frame from base 1. The germline V gene supplies CDR1 SGHRS and CDR2 YFSETQ. The data were taken from a study of blood T cell repertoires in COVID-19 (TCRdb year 2020). Notes on the research overall: Samples from collaborators originated in the United States, Italy and Spain and spanned both the acute and convalescent phases of COVID-19. Where HLA class I and class II types were available, the types were taken from metadata supplied by the sample provider, not from assay-based typing. The samples were drawn from the first 160 participants of the ongoing ImmuneRACE study and from 950 to 1,500 subjects provided by 6 global collaborators. A de-identified subject ID, COVID-19 status, age in years and sex were almost always included in the sample metadata. The prospective study material was composed of cDNA or gDNA derived from T cells, B-cell-depleted T cells, or PBMCs. The repertoires were released in a freely available public database intended as a resource for research on the immune response to SARS-CoV-2. Deeply sampled blood TCRbeta repertoires from subjects exposed to, actively infected with, or recovered from COVID-19 were included in the dataset. Study-wide conclusions, independent of this receptor: How much clinical and demographic metadata was included differed by source and by participant, and the metadata was provided uncurated.

Collaborating institutions collected whole blood in K2EDTA tubes following their own protocols. Collaborator samples were shipped for TCRbeta analysis as frozen whole blood, isolated PBMCs, or DNA extracted from either sample type. This chain is built from TRBV5-1 and TRBJ1-2, with 9 central nucleotides matching TRBD1. The sample consisted of peripheral blood. This clonotype originated in a man aged 35-49 years with active or convalescent COVID-19. The CDR3 region has the sequence CASSMGQGYGYTF. In nucleotide form, the sequence is TGCGCCAGCAGCATGGGACAGGGCTATGGCTACACCTTC.